Below, one T cell receptor (beta chain) is given with its context. Antigen specificity is unknown. The CDR3 extends over 14 amino acids. The germline V gene encodes CDR1 LGHNA and CDR2 YNFKEQ. V dropped 3 bases and J dropped 4 bases, with 12 bases sitting between them. TCRdb used MiXCR to reprocess the 5' RACE reads, holding one entry per CDR3 protein. The table includes 540,000 or so distinct CDR3 sequences, about a fifth detected once. The data stem from a study of T-cell memory formation after mild COVID-19. About the research overall: Largely donor-specific TCR clusters were found. Regarding the study as a whole: The study detected some responding clones in pre-infection memory, suggesting cross-reactive memory joined.

The TCR comes from an adult woman who had mild COVID-19 (a few samples of this study predate the infection). Cell type and time point are not known. Input material: PBMCs or a T cell subset sorted from them (not recorded which). The chain combines TRBV4-2 with TRBJ1-1, with no clear D. CDR3 bases: TGTGCCAGCAGCCATTCAGACGGTTCCACTGAAGCTTTCTTT. Translation gives CASSHSDGSTEAFF.